This entry lists 11 T cell receptor beta chains sequenced from one sample in a study of T cells in Graves' hyperthyroidism and ophthalmopathy (dated by TCRdb to about 2019). Libraries were made using multiplex PCR. The reads were generated on an Illumina HiSeq 2000. TCR beta CDR3 regions were amplified from RNA transcripts. The first round of RT-PCR for the TCR CDR3 was performed with the HTBI primer set and the Qiagen OneStep RT-PCR kit. The public reads were reanalyzed by TCRdb: fastp trimming at Q25, MiXCR alignment, in-frame beta chains only. Each record represents a unique CDR3 protein, reported with the most common genes and DNA among its rows. Within this sample are about 210,000 distinct CDR3 sequences, with approximately 20% of them counted one time only. The ten largest clones represent about 48% of the sample. Material for sequencing was blood. All receptors derive from a man in his forties with Graves' hyperthyroidism.

The J gene is TRBJ2-5, the V gene TRBV24-1; 8 bases agree with TRBD1. V gave up 4 bases and J gave up 5 bases; unmatched junction bases: 11. Germline values: CDR1 KGHDR, CDR2 SFDVKD. This CDR3 is 16 amino acids long. CDR3 DNA: TGTGCCACCAGTGACCATAACAGGGGGTTGAAGGAGACCCAGTACTTC. Encoded protein: CATSDHNRGLKETQYF.

This clonotype appeared many times. The CDR3 DNA is TGTGCTAGTGGCGGACAGGGGGCATGGAATGAGCAGTTCTTC. It translates to CASGGQGAWNEQFF. This chain uses TRBV12-5 with TRBJ2-1; 11 nucleotides agree with TRBD1. This CDR3 has 14 amino acids. Trimming took 6 bases from V and 7 from J; bases not matched to a gene: 5. The germline CDR1 and CDR2 sequences are LGHNT and FRNRAP.

This clonotype has a count of ten or more. The chain uses TRBV11-1 and TRBJ2-7; 7 bases align to TRBD2. The CDR3 runs to 14 residues. CDR1 is SGHAT and CDR2 is FQDESV in the germline V gene (reference sequence). The V gene end was trimmed by 5 bases and the J gene end by 2 bases; junction bases not matched to a gene: 6. The CDR3 sequence: CASSTGLTPYEQYF. Here the CDR3 DNA reads TGTGCCAGCAGCACGGGACTAACTCCCTACGAGCAGTACTTC.

In its sample, this clonotype was seen many times. Here the CDR3 reads CASSGGVGGGAYNEQFF. CDR3 bases: TGTGCCAGCAGTGGCGGGGTTGGCGGGGGGGCCTACAATGAGCAGTTCTTC. The chain is built from TRBV28 and TRBJ2-1; 9 bases agree with TRBD2. CDR3 size: 17 residues. Unmatched junction bases numbered 10, after V lost 5 bases and J lost 2 bases. Germline CDR1 and CDR2: MDHEN and SYDVKM.

The genes are TRBV4-2 and TRBJ2-3; D remains ambiguous. Germline V gene data show CDR1 as LGHNA and CDR2 as YNFKEQ. This CDR3 region has 16 residues. Deletions cut 1 base from V and 6 bases from J, with 17 bases between. The CDR3 coding sequence is TGTGCCAGCAGCCAAGGCCGAGCCCCTTTGGGGGATACGCAGTATTTT. Translated: CASSQGRAPLGDTQYF.

The sample holds many counts of this clonotype. The J gene is TRBJ1-2, the V gene TRBV30; D possibly corresponds to TRBD1 (5 bases). V was trimmed by 2 bases and J by 4 bases, leaving 11 bases between them. The CDR3 has 13 residues. Germline V gives CDR1 GTSNPN, CDR2 SVGIG (reference sequence). CDR3 loop: CAWSSQGTYGYTF. The CDR3 DNA follows: TGTGCCTGGAGTTCCCAGGGTACCTATGGCTACACCTTC.

This clonotype was recorded many times. The chain has TRBV20-1 and TRBJ2-7; D not certain. This CDR3 region has 12 residues. Germline V gene sequence: CDR1 DFQATT, CDR2 SNEGSKA (reference sequence). V lost 5 bases and J 4 bases, leaving 12 bases between the germline ends. The CDR3 nucleotides are TGCAGTGCTGGGGAAAGGCGGTACGAGCAGTACTTC. Its translation: CSAGERRYEQYF.

This clonotype was seen at least ten times. The chain carries TRBV3-1 and TRBJ1-6; 7 positions agree with TRBD1. Germline-derived CDR1 and CDR2 are LGHDT and YNNKEL (reference sequence). This CDR3 region has 15 residues. V shed 1 base, J shed 8 bases, and the junction held 5 bases outside the gene matches. CDR3 in amino acids: CASSQGPGQYSPLHF. The CDR3 nucleotides are TGTGCCAGCAGCCAAGGCCCGGGACAGTATTCACCCCTCCACTTT.

This clonotype was seen ten or more times. V usage is TRBV2 and J usage is TRBJ2-5, with no clear D. Germline V gives CDR1 SNHLY, CDR2 FYNNEI. Trimming pared 9 bases from V and 2 bases from J, leaving 4 bases between. The CDR3 runs to 10 residues. CDR3 DNA sequence: TGTGCCAGGGGGCAAGAGACCCAGTACTTC. Translating it yields CARGQETQYF.

This clonotype was counted a few times. The chain has TRBV5-6 and TRBJ2-7; TRBD1 agrees at 9 bases. With V trimmed by 1 base and J by 6 bases, 5 bases remained unmatched. The CDR3 is 14 amino acids. Germline V CDR1 and CDR2: SGHDT, YYEEEE. The CDR3 nucleotides read TGTGCCAGCAGCTTGTGGACAGGGGTAAGCGAGCAGTACTTC. It specifies CASSLWTGVSEQYF.

This clonotype came up a few times. The J gene is TRBJ1-5, the V gene TRBV10-3; 9 bases match TRBD1. The CDR3 consists of 14 residues. Germline loops: CDR1 ENHRY, CDR2 SYGVKD. V was clipped by 6 bases and J by 4 bases; unmatched bases: 4. For the CDR3, the DNA is TGTGCCATCAGCGCCGGGACAGGGAATCAGCCCCAGCATTTT. It is translated as CAISAGTGNQPQHF.